A single sample is the source of the 2 T cell receptor beta chains below, sequenced in a study of OX40 agonist ivuxolimab in advanced cancers. The protocol was immunoSEQ multiplex PCR, while the TCRdb copy is restricted to in-frame clones and leaves out a portion. The sample holds some 91,000 clones, about 90% seen once. The source material was CD4+ or CD8+ T cells sorted from blood, sampled in a trial of the OX40 agonist ivuxolimab. The receptors derive from an adult with an advanced solid tumor such as melanoma, head and neck, liver or kidney cancer.

The chain recombines TRBV6-5 with TRBJ2-5; 13 bases map to TRBD2. Germline V gives CDR1 MNHEY, CDR2 SVGAGI. The V segment lost 9 bases and the J segment 1 base; nucleotides outside the gene matches: 5. CDR3 length: 15 residues. In DNA form, the CDR3 reads TGTGCCAGTACGGGGACTAGCGGGGCCCAAGAGACCCAGTACTTC. Its protein is CASTGTSGAQETQYF.

The rearrangement links TRBV4-2 to TRBJ2-2, with 12 bases identical to TRBD2. The CDR3 runs 15 residues. Unmatched junction bases numbered 2, after V lost 4 bases and J lost 5 bases. Germline V gives CDR1 LGHNA, CDR2 YNFKEQ. CDR3 in DNA: TGTGCCAGCAGCCCTGGGACTAGCGGGACCGGGGAGCTGTTTTTT. It specifies CASSPGTSGTGELFF.